These 5 T cell receptor beta chains were sequenced from one sample in a study of tumor-infiltrating lymphocytes in primary liver carcinoma. Unsorted bulk tissue, roughly 20-32 mg of it, served as the source for co-extraction of RNA and DNA. Constant-region priming of about 0.5 ug total RNA yielded TCR beta cDNA. Modified slightly, ARM-PCR produced TCR beta libraries over three nested multiplex PCR rounds. TRBV1-TRBV30 forward primers and a C-beta reverse primer were used in the first two PCR rounds, which each ran for approximately 10 cycles. TCRdb fed the multiplex PCR reads into MiXCR, producing one record per CDR3 protein. The sample yields 110,000 or so distinct CDR3 sequences, roughly 80% seen once. Sequencing was done on a sample of liver tumor tissue from sampling region 3. Subset in this sample: tumor region T3, left-lateral pole. Source of these receptors: a man aged 40-50 years with primary liver carcinoma and hepatitis B virus infection.

Notes on this clonotype: The junction departs from the called germline gene at one end, perhaps through a read error. The rearrangement joins TRBV11-2 to TRBJ1-5; maybe TRBD1 (6 bases). Germline V gives CDR1 SGHAT, CDR2 FQNNGV. The CDR3 is made up of 16 amino acids. For the CDR3, the DNA is TGTGCCGGCAGCCTAAAAGGGGGACTGACGAATCAGCCCCAGTGTTTT. Translated, it gives CAGSLKGGLTNQPQCF.

Worth noting for this clonotype: A read error may account for a junction end that differs from germline. The rearrangement links TRBV4-3 to TRBJ2-2, with TRBD2 as a possible D gene (6 bases). Germline CDR1 reads LGHNA; CDR2 reads YSLEER. The CDR3 contains 13 residues. The CDR3 nucleotides read TGCGCCAGGAGCCAAGTTTCTGGAGGGGAGCTGTTATTT. Encoded protein: CARSQVSGGELLF.

The rearrangement links TRBV29-1 to TRBJ2-7; D tentatively fits TRBD1 or TRBD2 (5 bases each). This CDR3 is 16 amino acids long. CDR1 is SQVTM, CDR2 ANQGSEA, per germline. The CDR3 is CRAMTSGTGTPYKQYF. CDR3 DNA: TGCCGCGCCATGACATCTGGGACCGGCACTCCATACAAGCAGTACTTC.

Of note for this clonotype: At one of its ends the junction is not consistent with the germline gene, which may arise from a read error. The rearrangement joins TRBV11-2 to TRBJ1-5; a weak D match, TRBD1 (5 bases). Germline values: CDR1 SGHAT, CDR2 FQNNGV. This CDR3 has 17 residues. This CDR3 reads CANSLVGVIGSNQPQHF. The CDR3 nucleotides are TGTGCCAACAGCTTAGTAGGGGTAATAGGGAGCAATCAGCCCCAGCACTTT. Full variable domain (rest looked up from reference TRBV11-2 and TRBJ1-5): EAGVAQSPRYKIIEKRQSVAFWCNPISGHATLYWYQQILGQGPKLLIQFQNNGVVDDSQLPKDRFSAERLKGVDSTLKIQPAKLEDSAVYLCANSLVGVIGSNQPQHFGDGTRLSIL.

To note about this clonotype: A junction boundary mismatches the germline segment, possibly from a read error. This CDR3 reads CGVENLLGTNTGVLFF. CDR3 DNA: TGCGGCGTTGAAAACCTCCTGGGGACCAACACCGGGGTGCTGTTTTTT. The chain employs TRBV29-1 and TRBJ2-2; perhaps D is TRBD1 or TRBD2 (5 bases each). The CDR3 is 16 amino acids. Germline CDR1 is SQVTM and CDR2 is ANQGSEA.